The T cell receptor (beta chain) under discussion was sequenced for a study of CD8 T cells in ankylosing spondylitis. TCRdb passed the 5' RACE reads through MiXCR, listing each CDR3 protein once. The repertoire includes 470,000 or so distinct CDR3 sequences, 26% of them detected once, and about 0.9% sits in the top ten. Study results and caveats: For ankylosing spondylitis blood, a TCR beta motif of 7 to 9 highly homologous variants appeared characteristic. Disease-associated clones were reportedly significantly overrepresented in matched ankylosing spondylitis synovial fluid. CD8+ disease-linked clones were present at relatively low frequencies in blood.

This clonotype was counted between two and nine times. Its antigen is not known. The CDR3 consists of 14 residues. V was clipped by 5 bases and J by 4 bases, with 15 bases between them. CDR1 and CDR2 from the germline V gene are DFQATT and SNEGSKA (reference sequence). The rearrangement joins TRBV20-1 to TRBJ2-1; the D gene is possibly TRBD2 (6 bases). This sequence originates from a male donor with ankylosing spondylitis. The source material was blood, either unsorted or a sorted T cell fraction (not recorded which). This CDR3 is CSAAKGLSYNEQFF. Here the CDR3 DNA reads TGCAGTGCTGCGAAGGGACTGTCTTACAATGAGCAGTTCTTC.